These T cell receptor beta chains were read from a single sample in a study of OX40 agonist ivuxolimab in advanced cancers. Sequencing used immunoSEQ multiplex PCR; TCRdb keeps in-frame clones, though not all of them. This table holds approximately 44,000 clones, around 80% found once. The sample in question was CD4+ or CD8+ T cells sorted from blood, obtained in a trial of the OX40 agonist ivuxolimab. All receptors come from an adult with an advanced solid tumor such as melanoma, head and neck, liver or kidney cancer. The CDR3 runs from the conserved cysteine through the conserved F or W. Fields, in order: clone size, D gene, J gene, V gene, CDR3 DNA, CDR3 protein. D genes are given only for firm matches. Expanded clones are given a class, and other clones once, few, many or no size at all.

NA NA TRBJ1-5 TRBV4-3 TGCGCCAGCAGCCAAGATCGAGGAGAGGGTAAGAAGCCCCAGCATTTT CASSQDRGEGKKPQHF
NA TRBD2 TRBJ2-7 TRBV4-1 TGCGCCAGCAGCCAAGAGCTAGCGGTTAACTCCTACGAGCAGTACTTC CASSQELAVNSYEQYF
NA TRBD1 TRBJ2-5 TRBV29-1 TGCAGCGTTGAGAGGGAAGGGGGCGAGACCCAGTACTTC CSVEREGGETQYF
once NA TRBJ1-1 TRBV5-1 TGCGCCAGCAGCTTGGAAGCAGGATCGAACACTGAAGCTTTCTTT CASSLEAGSNTEAFF
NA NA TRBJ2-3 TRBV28 TGTGCCAGCAGTTTAAGTGCAGGGGTAATCACAGATACGCAGTATTTT CASSLSAGVITDTQYF
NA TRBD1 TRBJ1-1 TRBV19 TGTGCCAGTAGTATATCACAGGGGGTCACTGAAGCTTTCTTT CASSISQGVTEAFF
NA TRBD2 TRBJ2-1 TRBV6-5 TGTGCCAGCACCAACGGCGGGAGCTACAATGAGCAGTTCTTC CASTNGGSYNEQFF
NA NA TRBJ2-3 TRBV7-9 TGTGCCAGCAGCGCTGAAAATTCGCGCACAGATACGCAGTATTTT CASSAENSRTDTQYF
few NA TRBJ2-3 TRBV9 TGTGCCAGCGGGCAGGCCCTCACCACAGATACGCAGTATTTT CASGQALTTDTQYF
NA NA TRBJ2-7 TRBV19 TGTGCCAGTAGTACTAGTACCTACGAGCAGTACTTC CASSTSTYEQYF
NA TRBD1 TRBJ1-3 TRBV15 TGTGCCACCAGCACGCAAAGGACAGGCGTCTCTGGAAACACCATATATTTT CATSTQRTGVSGNTIYF
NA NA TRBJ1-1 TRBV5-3 TGTGCCAGAAGCATCCTCGTGGTTGAGGGCGGGAACACTGAAGCTTTCTTT CARSILVVEGGNTEAFF
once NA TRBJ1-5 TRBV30 TGTGCCTGGAGTTACGGGGGACCTAGCAATCAGCCCCAGCATTTT CAWSYGGPSNQPQHF
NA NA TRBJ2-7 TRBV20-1 TGCAGTGCGAAGGCTTCCTACGAGCAGTACTTC CSAKASYEQYF
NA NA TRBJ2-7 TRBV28 TGTGCCAGCAGTCGGTCAGGGGCAATAAGCGAGCAGTACTTC CASSRSGAISEQYF
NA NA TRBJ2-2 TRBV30 TGTGCCTGGAGTGTTAAGTCCCACACCGGGGAGCTGTTTTTT CAWSVKSHTGELFF
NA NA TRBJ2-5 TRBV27 TGTGCCAGCACCTCGGCGGGCGAGACCCAGTACTTC CASTSAGETQYF
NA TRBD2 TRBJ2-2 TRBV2 TGTGCCAGCAAGCGGGAGAGCACCGGGGAGCTGTTTTTT CASKRESTGELFF
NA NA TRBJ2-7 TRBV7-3 TGTGCCAGCAGCCCCGACATTTTCTACGAGCAGTACTTC CASSPDIFYEQYF
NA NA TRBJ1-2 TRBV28 TGTGCCAGCAGTCGGAGGGGTGGCTACACCTTC CASSRRGGYTF
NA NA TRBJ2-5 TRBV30 TGTGCCTGGAGGGGAGAGCCTCACGAGACCCAGTACTTC CAWRGEPHETQYF
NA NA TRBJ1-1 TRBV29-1 TGCAGCGCCCTATACATGAACACTGAAGCTTTCTTT CSALYMNTEAFF
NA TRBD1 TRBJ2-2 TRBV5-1 TGCGCCAGCGGTCCACAGGGGCCCTACACCGGGGAGCTGTTTTTT CASGPQGPYTGELFF
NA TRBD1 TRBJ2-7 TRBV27 TGTGCCAGCAGTTACCGGACAGGGGGCTCCTACGAGCAGTACTTC CASSYRTGGSYEQYF
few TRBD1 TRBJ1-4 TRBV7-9 TGTGCCAGCAGCCTTCAGGGGGGAACTAATGAAAAACTGTTTTTT CASSLQGGTNEKLFF
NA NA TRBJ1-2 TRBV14 TGTGCCAGCAGCCAAGTGACTCGCGGCTACACCTTC CASSQVTRGYTF
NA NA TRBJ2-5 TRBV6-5 TGTGCCAGCAGTTTAGAGACCCAGTACTTC CASSLETQYF
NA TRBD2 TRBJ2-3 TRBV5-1 TGCGCCAGCAGCTCGACCGGGACTAGCGGGAGACTTACAGATACGCAGTATTTT CASSSTGTSGRLTDTQYF
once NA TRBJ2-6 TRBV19 TGTGCCAGTAGTATACAACATTCTGGGGCCAACGTCCTGACTTTC CASSIQHSGANVLTF
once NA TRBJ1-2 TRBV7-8 TGTGCCAGCACCCTGACACTTAACTATGGCTACACCTTC CASTLTLNYGYTF
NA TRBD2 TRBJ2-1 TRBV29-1 TGCAGCGTTGAAGACGTCGCTAGCGGGAAAAGCTACAATGAGCAGTTCTTC CSVEDVASGKSYNEQFF
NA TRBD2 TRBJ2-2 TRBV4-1 TGCGCCAGCAGCCAAGACACACTAGCGGGAGGGCCGAGCGGGGAGCTGTTTTTT CASSQDTLAGGPSGELFF
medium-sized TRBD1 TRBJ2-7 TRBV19 TGTGCCAGTAATCGGGCAGGGGGCTCGCTCGAGCAGTACTTC CASNRAGGSLEQYF
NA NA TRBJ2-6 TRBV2 TGTGCCAGCAACGGGGGCTCTGGGGCCAACGTCCTGACTTTC CASNGGSGANVLTF
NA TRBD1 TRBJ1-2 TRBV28 TGTGCCAGCAGTTCCTATCGACAGGGGGCCTGGTATGGCTACACCTTC CASSSYRQGAWYGYTF
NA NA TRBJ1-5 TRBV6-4 TGTGCCAGAAAGGCACCGGGGCAGACCTTGAATCAGCCCCAGCATTTT CARKAPGQTLNQPQHF
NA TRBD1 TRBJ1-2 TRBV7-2 TGTGCCAGCAGCGCGGACAGGGCTCTCTATGGCTACACCTTC CASSADRALYGYTF
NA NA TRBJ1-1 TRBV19 TGTGCCAGTAGTATAACATTGGGGGCCGAAGCGCGGTACGCTTTCTTT CASSITLGAEARYAFF
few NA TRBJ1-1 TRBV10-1 TGCGCCAGCAGTACAGGGAACACTGAAGCTTTCTTT CASSTGNTEAFF
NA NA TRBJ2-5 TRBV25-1 TGTGCCAGCAACTCGCTCCTGGGGGCCCAGTACTTC CASNSLLGAQYF
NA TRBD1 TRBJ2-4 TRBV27 TGTGCCAGCGGTCGGACAGGGGTGGACAAAAACATTCAGTACTTC CASGRTGVDKNIQYF
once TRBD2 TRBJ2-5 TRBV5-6 TGTGCCAGCAGCTTGTATGCTAGCGGGACCCAAGAGACCCAGTACTTC CASSLYASGTQETQYF
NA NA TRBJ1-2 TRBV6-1 TGTGCCAGCAGTGAATGGGCCCAGGGTCAGGATGGCTACACCTTC CASSEWAQGQDGYTF
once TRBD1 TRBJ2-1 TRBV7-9 TGTGCCAGCGCCATAGTAGGGCAGGGGGTTAAAAATGAGCAGTTCTTC CASAIVGQGVKNEQFF
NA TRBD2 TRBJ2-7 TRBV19 TGTGCCAGTAGTACGTGGACTAGCGTCGACGAGCAGTACTTC CASSTWTSVDEQYF